Below are 7 T cell receptor beta chains sequenced from a single sample in a study of multiple sclerosis patients with progressive multifocal leukoencephalopathy. Time point specified: time of PML onset. Here immunoSEQ multiplex PCR was the method, and the copy in TCRdb shows in-frame clones only, minus some. Of tens of thousands of clones in the sample, more than 80% were seen once. Sequencing was performed on PBMCs, taken from a patient treated with natalizumab. The receptors shown here come from a woman under 40 with progressive multifocal leukoencephalopathy.

The chain has TRBV5-6 and TRBJ2-3, with 7 nucleotides matching TRBD2. The CDR3 is 14 residues long. CDR1 is SGHDT, CDR2 YYEEEE, per germline. V trimming: 4 bases; J trimming: 1 base; junction bases outside the gene matches: 3. CDR3 nucleotide sequence: TGTGCCAGCAGCCCGGCGGGGGGCACAGATACGCAGTATTTT. It specifies CASSPAGGTDTQYF.

The J gene is TRBJ1-3, the V gene TRBV29-1; tentative D call: TRBD1 (5 bases). The germline V gene encodes CDR1 SQVTM and CDR2 ANQGSEA. The CDR3 sequence is 12 residues long. Trimming took off 7 bases at V and 8 bases at J, with 15 bases between the two ends. CDR3 residues: CSASGPGDTIYF. The CDR3 DNA follows: TGCAGCGCCTCCGGACCGGGGGACACCATATATTTT.

The V gene is TRBV6-1, the J gene TRBJ1-5; 8 nucleotides match TRBD1. V shed 5 bases, J shed 7 bases, and the junction held 7 bases outside the gene matches. CDR3 length: 14 residues. Germline-derived CDR1 and CDR2 are MNHNS and SASEGT. CDR3 protein: CASSPDRARQPQHF. CDR3 DNA: TGTGCCAGCAGTCCGGACAGGGCGCGACAGCCCCAGCATTTT.

The CDR3 nucleotides read TGTGCCAGCAGTTCAACGACAGGGGTCGGTGAAGCTTTCTTT. Residues: CASSSTTGVGEAFF. This chain connects TRBV6-5 to TRBJ1-1, with TRBD1 matching over 8 bases. The junction had 8 bases not matched to a gene; V was cut back by 4 bases and J by 7 bases. This CDR3 has 14 residues. Germline V gene sequence: CDR1 MNHEY, CDR2 SVGAGI.

The chain carries TRBV30 and TRBJ2-2; 15 nucleotides line up with TRBD2. Germline loops: CDR1 GTSNPN, CDR2 SVGIG (reference sequence). J was trimmed by 4 bases and V by 8 bases; bases with no gene match: 11. CDR3 length equals 17 residues. CDR3 amino acids: CAREGLAGGLGTGELFF. The CDR3 DNA sequence: TGTGCCCGCGAGGGACTAGCGGGAGGTCTTGGCACCGGGGAGCTGTTTTTT.

The chain employs TRBV2 and TRBJ2-5; D perhaps matches TRBD2 (5 bases). Trimming shortened V by 7 bases and J by 4 bases, and 16 bases separated the two germline ends. The CDR3 runs 14 residues. CDR1 is SNHLY and CDR2 is FYNNEI in the germline V gene. The CDR3 sequence is CASKGGSLGETQYF. The CDR3 coding sequence is TGTGCCAGCAAGGGCGGGTCTCTCGGAGAGACCCAGTACTTC.

V and J are TRBV7-7 and TRBJ2-2, with unresolved D. CDR3 size: 14 residues. V was shortened by 1 base and J by 5 bases, with 8 bases between the two germline ends. CDR1 and CDR2 from the germline V gene are SSHAT and FNYEAQ (reference sequence). CDR3 amino acids: CASSLVAGTGELFF. In nucleotides, the CDR3 is TGTGCCAGCAGCTTAGTGGCAGGTACCGGGGAGCTGTTTTTT. Full variable domain (outside the CDR3, taken from reference TRBV7-7 and TRBJ2-2): GAGVSQSPRYKVTKRGQDVTLRCDPISSHATLYWYQQALGQGPEFLTYFNYEAQPDKSGLPSDRFSAERPEGSISTLTIQRTEQRDSAMYRCASSLVAGTGELFFGEGSRLTVL.